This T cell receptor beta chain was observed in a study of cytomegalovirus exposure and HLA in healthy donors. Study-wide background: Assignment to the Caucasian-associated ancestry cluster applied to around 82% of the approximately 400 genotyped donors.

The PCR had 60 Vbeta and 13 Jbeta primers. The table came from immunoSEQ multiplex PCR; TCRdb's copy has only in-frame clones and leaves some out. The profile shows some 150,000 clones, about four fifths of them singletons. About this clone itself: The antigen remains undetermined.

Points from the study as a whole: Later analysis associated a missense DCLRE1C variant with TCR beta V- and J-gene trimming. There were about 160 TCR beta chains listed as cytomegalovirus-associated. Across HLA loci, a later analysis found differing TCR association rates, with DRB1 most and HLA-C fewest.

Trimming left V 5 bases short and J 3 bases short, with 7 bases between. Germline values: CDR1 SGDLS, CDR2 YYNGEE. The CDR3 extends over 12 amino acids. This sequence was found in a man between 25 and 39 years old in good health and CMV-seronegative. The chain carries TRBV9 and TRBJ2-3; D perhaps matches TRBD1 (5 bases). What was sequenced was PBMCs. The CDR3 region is CASRGPTDTQYF. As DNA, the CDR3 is TGTGCCAGCAGGGGGCCGACAGATACGCAGTATTTT.